This TCR beta chain originates from a study of T cells in Graves' hyperthyroidism and ophthalmopathy. Amplification of TCR beta CDR3 regions used RNA as the template. TCR CDR3 regions were first amplified by RT-PCR with HTBI primers. One entry per CDR3 protein results from TCRdb running MiXCR on the multiplex PCR reads. The data contain about 840,000 distinct CDR3 sequences, around 39% of them singletons. CDR3 size: 12 residues. Trimming took 3 bases from V and 6 from J, leaving 9 bases between them. Per germline, CDR1 PRHDT and CDR2 FYEKMQ (reference sequence). This clonotype was seen only a few times.

This sequence joins TRBV13 and TRBJ2-7; the D gene is possibly TRBD1 (5 bases). Sequencing was performed on blood. The sequence was collected from a man aged 18 to 30 with Graves' hyperthyroidism. CDR3 nucleotide sequence: TGTGCCAGCAGCTTCCAGGGTCCCGAGCAGTACTTC. It translates to CASSFQGPEQYF.